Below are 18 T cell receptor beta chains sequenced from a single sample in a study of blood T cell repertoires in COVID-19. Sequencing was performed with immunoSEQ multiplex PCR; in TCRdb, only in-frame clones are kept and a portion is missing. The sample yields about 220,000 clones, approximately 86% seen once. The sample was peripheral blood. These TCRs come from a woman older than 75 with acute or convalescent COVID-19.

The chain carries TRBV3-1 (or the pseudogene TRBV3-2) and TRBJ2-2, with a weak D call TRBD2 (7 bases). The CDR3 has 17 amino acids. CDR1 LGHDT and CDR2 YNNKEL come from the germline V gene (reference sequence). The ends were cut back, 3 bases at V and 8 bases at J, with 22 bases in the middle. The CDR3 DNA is TGTGCCAGCAGCCATGAGGATGGGGGGGCCCCCAGGGGGGAGCTGTTTTTT. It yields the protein CASSHEDGGAPRGELFF.

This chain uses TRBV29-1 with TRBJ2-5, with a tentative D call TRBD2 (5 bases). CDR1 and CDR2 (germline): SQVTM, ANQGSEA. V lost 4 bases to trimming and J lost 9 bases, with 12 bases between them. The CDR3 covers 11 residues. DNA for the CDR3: TGCAGCGTTGCGGCCAAGGAGGCCCAGTACTTC. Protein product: CSVAAKEAQYF.

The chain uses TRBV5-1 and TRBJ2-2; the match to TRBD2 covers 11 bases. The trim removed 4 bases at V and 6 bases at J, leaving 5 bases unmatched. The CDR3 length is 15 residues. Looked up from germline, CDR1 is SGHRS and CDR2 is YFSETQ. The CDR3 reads CASSPLAGGSGELFF. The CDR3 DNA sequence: TGCGCCAGCAGCCCCCTAGCGGGGGGCTCCGGGGAGCTGTTTTTT.

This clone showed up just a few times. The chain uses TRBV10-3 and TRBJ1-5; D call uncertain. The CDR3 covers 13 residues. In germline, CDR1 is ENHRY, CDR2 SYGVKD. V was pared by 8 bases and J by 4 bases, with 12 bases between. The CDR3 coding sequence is TGTGCCATCTCGACCGACTTTAATCAGCCCCAGCATTTT. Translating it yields CAISTDFNQPQHF.

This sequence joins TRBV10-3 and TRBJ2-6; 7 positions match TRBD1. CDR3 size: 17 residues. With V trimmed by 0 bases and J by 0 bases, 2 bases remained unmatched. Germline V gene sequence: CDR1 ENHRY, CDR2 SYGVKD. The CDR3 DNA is TGTGCCATCAGTGAGTCACAGGGGAGCTCTGGGGCCAACGTCCTGACTTTC. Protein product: CAISESQGSSGANVLTF.

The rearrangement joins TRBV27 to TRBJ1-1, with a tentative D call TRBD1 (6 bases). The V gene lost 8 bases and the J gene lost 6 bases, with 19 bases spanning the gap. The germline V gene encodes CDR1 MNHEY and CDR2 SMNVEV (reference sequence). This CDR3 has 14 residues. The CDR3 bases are TGTGCCAGCTCTCGTCGAGGGGGTCTTGCTGAAGCTTTCTTT. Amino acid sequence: CASSRRGGLAEAFF.

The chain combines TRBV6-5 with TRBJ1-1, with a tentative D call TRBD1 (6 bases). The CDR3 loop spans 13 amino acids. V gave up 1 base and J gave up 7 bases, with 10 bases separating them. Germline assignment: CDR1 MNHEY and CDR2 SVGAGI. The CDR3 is CASSYLDSREAFF. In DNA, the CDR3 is TGTGCCAGCAGTTACTTGGACAGCCGTGAAGCTTTCTTT.

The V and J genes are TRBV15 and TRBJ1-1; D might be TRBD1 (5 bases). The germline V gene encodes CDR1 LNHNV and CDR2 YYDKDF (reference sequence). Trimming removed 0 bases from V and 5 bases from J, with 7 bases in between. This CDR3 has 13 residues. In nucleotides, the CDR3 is TGTGCCACCAGCAGAGATCGACAGACTGAAGCTTTCTTT. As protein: CATSRDRQTEAFF.

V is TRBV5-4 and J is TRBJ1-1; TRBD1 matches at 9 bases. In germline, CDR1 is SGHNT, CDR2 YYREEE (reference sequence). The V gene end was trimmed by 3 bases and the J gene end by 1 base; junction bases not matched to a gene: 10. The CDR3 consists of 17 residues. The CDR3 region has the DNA TGTGCCAGCAGCTCACCCCCGGGACAGGGTAAGAACACTGAAGCTTTCTTT. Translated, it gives CASSSPPGQGKNTEAFF.

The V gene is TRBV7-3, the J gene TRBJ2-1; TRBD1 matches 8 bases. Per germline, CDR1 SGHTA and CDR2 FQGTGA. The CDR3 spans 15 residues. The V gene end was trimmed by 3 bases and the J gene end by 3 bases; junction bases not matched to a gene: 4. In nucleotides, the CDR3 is TGTGCCAGCAGCTTCGGACAGGGACACTACAATGAGCAGTTCTTC. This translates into CASSFGQGHYNEQFF.

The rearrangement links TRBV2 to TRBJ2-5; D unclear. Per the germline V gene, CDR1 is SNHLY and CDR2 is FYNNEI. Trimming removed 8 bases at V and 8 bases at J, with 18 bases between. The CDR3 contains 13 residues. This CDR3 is CASHWQSEVTQYF. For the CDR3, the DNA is TGTGCCAGCCATTGGCAGAGCGAGGTAACCCAGTACTTC.

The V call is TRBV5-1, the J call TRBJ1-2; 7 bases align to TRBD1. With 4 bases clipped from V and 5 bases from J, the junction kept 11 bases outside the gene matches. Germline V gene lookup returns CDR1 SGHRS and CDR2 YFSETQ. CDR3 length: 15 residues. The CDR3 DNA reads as TGCGCCAGCAGCGCCTTACAGGGGCGTGGGTATGGCTACACCTTC. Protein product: CASSALQGRGYGYTF.

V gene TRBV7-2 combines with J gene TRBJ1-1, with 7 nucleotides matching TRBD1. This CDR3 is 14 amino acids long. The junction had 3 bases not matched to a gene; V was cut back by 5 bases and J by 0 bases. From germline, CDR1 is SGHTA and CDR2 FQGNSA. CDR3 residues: CASSVDRVNTEAFF. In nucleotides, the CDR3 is TGTGCCAGCAGCGTAGACAGGGTGAACACTGAAGCTTTCTTT.

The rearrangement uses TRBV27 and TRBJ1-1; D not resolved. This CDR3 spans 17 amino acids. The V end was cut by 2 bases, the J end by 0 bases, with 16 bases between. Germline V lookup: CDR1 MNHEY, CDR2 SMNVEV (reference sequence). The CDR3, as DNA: TGTGCCAGCAGTTTAGAGGCCCGGGGTCGGATGAACACTGAAGCTTTCTTT. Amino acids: CASSLEARGRMNTEAFF.

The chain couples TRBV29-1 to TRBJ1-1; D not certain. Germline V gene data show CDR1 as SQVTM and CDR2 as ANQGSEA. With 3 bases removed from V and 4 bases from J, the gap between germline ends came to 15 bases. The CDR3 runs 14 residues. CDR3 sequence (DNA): TGCAGCGTTGAGTGGGCAGGCGCTGGCACTGAAGCTTTCTTT. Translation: CSVEWAGAGTEAFF.

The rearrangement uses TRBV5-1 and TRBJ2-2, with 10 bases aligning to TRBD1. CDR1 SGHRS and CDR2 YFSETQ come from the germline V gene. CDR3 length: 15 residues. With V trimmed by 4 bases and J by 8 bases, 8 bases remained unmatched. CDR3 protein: CASSDRQGAVGELFF. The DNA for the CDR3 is TGCGCCAGCAGCGATCGACAGGGGGCGGTAGGGGAGCTGTTTTTT. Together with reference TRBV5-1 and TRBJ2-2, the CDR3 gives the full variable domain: KAGVTQTPRYLIKTRGQQVTLSCSPISGHRSVSWYQQTPGQGLQFLFEYFSETQRNKGNFPGRFSGRQFSNSRSEMNVSTLELGDSALYLCASSDRQGAVGELFFGEGSRLTVL.

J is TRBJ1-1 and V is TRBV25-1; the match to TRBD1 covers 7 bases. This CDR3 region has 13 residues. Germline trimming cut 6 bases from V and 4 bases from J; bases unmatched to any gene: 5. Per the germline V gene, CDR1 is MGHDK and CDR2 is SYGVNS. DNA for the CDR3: TGTGCCAGCAGGGGGCACAGGGGCACTGAAGCTTTCTTT. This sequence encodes CASRGHRGTEAFF.

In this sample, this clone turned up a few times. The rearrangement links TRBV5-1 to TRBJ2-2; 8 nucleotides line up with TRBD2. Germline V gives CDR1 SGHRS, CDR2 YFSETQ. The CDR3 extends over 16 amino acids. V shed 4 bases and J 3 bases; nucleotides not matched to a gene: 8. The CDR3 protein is CASSILPGGDTGELFF. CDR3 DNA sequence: TGCGCCAGCAGCATACTGCCCGGGGGGGACACCGGGGAGCTGTTTTTT.